Below, one TCR beta chain is given with its context. Its matching antigen is unknown. The CDR3 length is 14 residues. Germline V gene lookup returns CDR1 MNHEY and CDR2 SMNVEV (reference sequence). J lost 3 bases, V lost 8 bases, and 6 bases had no gene match. Breast cancer patients provided tissue from their axillary draining lymph nodes. The data were obtained in a study of breast tumors, draining lymph nodes, adjacent tissues. Study results and limitations: Luminal-like breast cancer showed significantly higher tumor–nontumor repertoire similarity than basal-like. The data were judged consistent with most tumor T cells coming from lymph node and expanding in tumor. Compared with lymph nodes, tumors were less diverse; compared with nontumor tissue, more.

TCRdb called the multiplex PCR reads again in MiXCR, with one record for every CDR3 protein. The sample includes about 180,000 distinct CDR3 sequences, roughly a third of them seen just once. The receptor was derived from a female donor with breast cancer. Some clones in this sample may be carry-over from other donors' samples. Sequencing input: axillary lymph node tissue. This sequence joins TRBV27 and TRBJ1-5; 8 bases agree with TRBD1. CDR3 loop: CASGRTGNNQPQHF. The CDR3 DNA follows: TGTGCCAGCGGCAGGACAGGGAACAATCAGCCCCAGCATTTT.